This T cell receptor (beta chain) is from a study of blood T cell repertoires in COVID-19. Only in-frame clones appear in the TCRdb table, and some are missing; sequencing was by immunoSEQ multiplex PCR. The sample includes hundreds of thousands of clones, 75% to 90% of them seen just once. The V gene end was trimmed by 6 bases and the J gene end by 4 bases; junction bases not matched to a gene: 10. The CDR3 contains 15 residues. Per germline, CDR1 SEHNR and CDR2 FQNEAQ (reference sequence). The gene calls are TRBV7-9 and TRBJ2-3; TRBD2 aligns across 7 bases. Sequencing was done on a sample of peripheral blood. This TCR derives from a woman aged 25 to 39 with active or convalescent COVID-19. CDR3 sequence: CASSPGGSIPDTQYF. CDR3 nucleotide sequence: TGTGCCAGCAGTCCGGGCGGGAGCATACCAGATACGCAGTATTTT.